One and the same sample provided the 26 T cell receptor beta chains below, sequenced in a study of cytomegalovirus exposure and HLA in healthy donors. Profiled with immunoSEQ multiplex PCR; TCRdb holds only in-frame clones, not every one. The table records under 250,000 clones, about three quarters of them present only once. What was sequenced was PBMCs. These TCRs come from a woman aged 25 to 39 in good health and CMV-seronegative.

V usage is TRBV29-1 and J usage is TRBJ1-5, with 7 bases lining up with TRBD1. The junction had 7 bases not matched to a gene; V was cut back by 4 bases and J by 10 bases. Looked up from germline, CDR1 is SQVTM and CDR2 is ANQGSEA. The CDR3 length is 12 residues. The CDR3 DNA sequence: TGCAGCGTTGGAGCCAGGGGGGAACCCCAGCATTTT. It translates to CSVGARGEPQHF.

The chain recombines TRBV5-4 with TRBJ1-1; 12 bases match TRBD1. CDR1 is SGHNT and CDR2 is YYREEE in the germline V gene (reference sequence). The V segment lost 1 base and the J segment 5 bases; nucleotides outside the gene matches: 9. CDR3 length: 17 amino acids. The CDR3 is CASSLRDRGRLGTEAFF. The CDR3 DNA is TGTGCCAGCAGCTTGCGGGACAGGGGGCGCTTGGGGACTGAAGCTTTCTTT.

This clone showed up just once. The gene calls are TRBV6-1 and TRBJ1-2, with 7 nucleotides matching TRBD1. CDR1 is MNHNS, CDR2 SASEGT, per germline. The J segment lost 4 bases and the V segment lost 0 bases, leaving 5 bases of the junction unmatched. The CDR3 is made up of 15 amino acids. The CDR3 DNA is TGTGCCAGCAGTGAAGCTAGGACAGGTCTCTATGGCTACACCTTC. Protein sequence: CASSEARTGLYGYTF.

This clone appeared a single time. The CDR3 sequence is CASSPGTATYEQYF. CDR3 sequence (DNA): TGTGCCAGCAGCCCGGGGACTGCTACCTACGAGCAGTACTTC. The gene calls are TRBV7-9 and TRBJ2-7; weak D call: TRBD2 (6 bases). The CDR3 contains 14 residues. Trimming pared 5 bases from V and 2 bases from J, leaving 13 bases between. Germline CDR1 reads SEHNR; CDR2 reads FQNEAQ (reference sequence).

The chain uses TRBV11-2 and TRBJ1-3; 7 bases align to TRBD1. From germline, CDR1 is SGHAT and CDR2 FQNNGV. The CDR3 consists of 15 residues. V lost 4 bases and J lost 5; bases outside the gene matches: 8. DNA for the CDR3: TGTGCCAGCAGCTCGCCGACAGGGACTCGAAACACCATATATTTT. It codes for CASSSPTGTRNTIYF. Drawing the rest from reference TRBV11-2 and TRBJ1-3, the complete variable domain is EAGVAQSPRYKIIEKRQSVAFWCNPISGHATLYWYQQILGQGPKLLIQFQNNGVVDDSQLPKDRFSAERLKGVDSTLKIQPAKLEDSAVYLCASSSPTGTRNTIYFGEGSWLTVV.

This clone was recorded only once. Other DNA sequences from this sample encode an identical CDR3 as well. The V call is TRBV4-2, the J call TRBJ2-7, with D perhaps TRBD2 (6 bases). Trimming pared 4 bases from V and 1 base from J, leaving 14 bases between. The CDR3 runs to 15 residues. Germline V gene lookup returns CDR1 LGHNA and CDR2 YNFKEQ. The CDR3 loop is CASSRAGGVSYEQYF. The CDR3, as DNA: TGTGCCAGCAGCCGGGCAGGAGGGGTTTCCTACGAGCAGTACTTC.

This clone was detected ten times or more. The gene calls are TRBV7-9 and TRBJ2-7; TRBD1 aligns across 9 bases. CDR1 is SEHNR and CDR2 is FQNEAQ in the germline V gene (reference sequence). The CDR3 is 15 amino acids. J gave up 5 bases and V 5 bases, and 10 bases lay outside the gene matches. CDR3 region: CASSRRGTGTHEQYF. The CDR3 region has the DNA TGTGCCAGCAGCCGCAGGGGGACAGGGACCCACGAGCAGTACTTC.

CDR3 in DNA: TGTGCCAGCAGCGTCGGGACTAGCGGGAGAGGGGCGGGGGAGACCCAGTACTTC. It codes for CASSVGTSGRGAGETQYF. The rearrangement uses TRBV9 and TRBJ2-5; 14 nucleotides line up with TRBD2. V trimming: 2 bases; J trimming: 5 bases; junction bases outside the gene matches: 11. Germline V gene sequence: CDR1 SGDLS, CDR2 YYNGEE. CDR3 length equals 18 residues.

The chain couples TRBV11-2 to TRBJ1-2; TRBD1 matches at 7 bases. Germline CDR1 is SGHAT and CDR2 is FQNNGV. V was pared by 5 bases and J by 3 bases, with 12 bases of the junction left unmatched. This CDR3 is built from 16 residues. In DNA form, the CDR3 reads TGTGCCAGCAGCGACGTTCGCAGGGGGGTGTACTATGGCTACACCTTC. This codes for CASSDVRRGVYYGYTF.

The V and J genes are TRBV5-1 and TRBJ1-6; 7 positions match TRBD1. Germline lookup yields CDR1 SGHRS and CDR2 YFSETQ. V was pared by 2 bases and J by 3 bases, with 5 bases of the junction left unmatched. This CDR3 has 16 residues. CDR3 loop: CASSLGDSIYNSPLHF. The DNA for the CDR3 is TGCGCCAGCAGCTTAGGGGACAGTATCTATAATTCACCCCTCCACTTT.

CDR3 sequence: CASSDHTGGITYEQYF. CDR3 DNA: TGTGCCAGCAGTGACCACACAGGGGGCATTACCTACGAGCAGTACTTC. The chain combines TRBV28 with TRBJ2-7, with 9 bases matching TRBD1. Germline CDR1 MDHEN, CDR2 SYDVKM. The CDR3 is 16 amino acids. The J segment lost 2 bases and the V segment lost 5 bases, leaving 10 bases of the junction unmatched.

The rearrangement links TRBV6-5 to TRBJ1-1; unclear D gene. Germline V gene sequence: CDR1 MNHEY, CDR2 SVGAGI. This CDR3 region has 14 residues. The V gene lost 0 bases and the J gene lost 4 bases, with 9 bases spanning the gap. The CDR3 sequence is CASSYSRRGTEAFF. In nucleotides, the CDR3 is TGTGCCAGCAGTTACTCACGCCGGGGCACTGAAGCTTTCTTT.

V usage is TRBV2 and J usage is TRBJ2-5; TRBD2 might be the D (7 bases). V was clipped by 0 bases and J by 5 bases, with 19 bases between them. Germline CDR1 and CDR2: SNHLY and FYNNEI. The CDR3 is 17 residues long. The CDR3: CASSEATGGGLWETQYF. CDR3 nucleotides: TGTGCCAGCAGTGAAGCGACGGGGGGCGGCCTGTGGGAGACCCAGTACTTC. The full variable domain, with the rest looked up from reference TRBV2 and TRBJ2-5, is EPEVTQTPSHQVTQMGQEVILRCVPISNHLYFYWYRQILGQKVEFLVSFYNNEISEKSEIFDDQFSVERPDGSNFTLKIRSTKLEDSAMYFCASSEATGGGLWETQYFGPGTRLLVL.

This chain joins TRBV29-1 and TRBJ2-7; D is perhaps TRBD1 (6 bases). V gave up 4 bases and J gave up 0 bases, with 13 bases separating them. This CDR3 has 14 residues. The germline V gene encodes CDR1 SQVTM and CDR2 ANQGSEA. Here the CDR3 reads CSVVRDTGSYEQYF. In DNA form, the CDR3 reads TGCAGCGTTGTCCGGGACACCGGCTCCTACGAGCAGTACTTC.

V and J are TRBV7-9 and TRBJ1-2, with a tentative D call TRBD1 (6 bases). V was cut by 5 bases and J by 6 bases, with 13 bases left in between. From germline, CDR1 is SEHNR and CDR2 FQNEAQ (reference sequence). CDR3 size: 13 residues. The CDR3 spells CASSRSNRDGYTF. In DNA, the CDR3 is TGTGCCAGCAGCCGATCGAACAGGGATGGCTACACCTTC.

The V call is TRBV5-1, the J call TRBJ2-3, with 9 bases that match TRBD2. V gave up 2 bases and J gave up 2 bases; unmatched junction bases: 6. CDR1 and CDR2 from the germline V gene are SGHRS and YFSETQ. The length of the CDR3 is 16 residues. The CDR3 DNA is TGCGCCAGCAGCTTCGGTAGCGGGAGAACCACAGATACGCAGTATTTT. Amino acids: CASSFGSGRTTDTQYF.

The CDR3: CSAGTLAFF. The CDR3 DNA is TGCAGTGCTGGGACATTGGCTTTCTTT. The chain carries TRBV20-1 and TRBJ1-1; D perhaps matches TRBD1 (6 bases). Germline assignment: CDR1 DFQATT and CDR2 SNEGSKA (reference sequence). The CDR3 extends over 9 amino acids. Deletions cut 5 bases from V and 11 bases from J, with 9 bases between.

The chain employs TRBV5-1 and TRBJ1-3; D is possibly TRBD1 (6 bases). There are 15 residues in the CDR3. Per the germline V gene, CDR1 is SGHRS and CDR2 is YFSETQ. V was trimmed by 4 bases and J by 4 bases, leaving 15 bases between them. The DNA for the CDR3 is TGCGCCAGCAGCAGTGTAACAGGGTCCGGAAACACCATATATTTT. This encodes CASSSVTGSGNTIYF.

V usage is TRBV28 and J usage is TRBJ2-7, with TRBD1 matching over 10 bases. The V and J ends lost 7 bases and 0 bases, in that order; junction bases with no gene match: 3. The V gene's germline CDR1 is MDHEN and CDR2 SYDVKM. The CDR3 contains 14 residues. In nucleotides, the CDR3 is TGTGCCAGCACCAGGGACAGGGGCTCCTACGAGCAGTACTTC. Its protein product is CASTRDRGSYEQYF.

In its sample, this clone was seen a few times. The chain has TRBV5-4 and TRBJ1-2; D is undetermined. The CDR3 has 13 residues. Trimming left V 6 bases short and J 5 bases short, with 14 bases between. Germline V gene sequence: CDR1 SGHNT, CDR2 YYREEE (reference sequence). CDR3 coding DNA: TGTGCCAGCACCCCCCGGGATGCGTATGGCTACACCTTC. This translates into CASTPRDAYGYTF.

The chain combines TRBV7-3 with TRBJ2-3; 11 bases match TRBD2. CDR3 length equals 16 residues. CDR1 SGHTA and CDR2 FQGTGA come from the germline V gene. V was pared by 5 bases and J by 5 bases, with 9 bases of the junction left unmatched. The CDR3 nucleotides read TGTGCCAGCAGCGCGGTTAGCGGGGGGGCTGTAGATACGCAGTATTTT. Translating gives CASSAVSGGAVDTQYF.

This clone has a handful of counts. V and J are TRBV30 and TRBJ2-3; 10 nucleotides line up with TRBD2. The J segment lost 3 bases and the V segment lost 5 bases, leaving 11 bases of the junction unmatched. CDR1 GTSNPN and CDR2 SVGIG come from the germline V gene (reference sequence). The CDR3 covers 16 residues. CDR3 DNA sequence: TGTGCCTGGGCCCTTTTTAGCGGGGGGCTGACAGATACGCAGTATTTT. Amino acids: CAWALFSGGLTDTQYF.

The V gene is TRBV6-5, the J gene TRBJ2-5, with a tentative D call TRBD1 (6 bases). The CDR3 runs to 13 residues. CDR1 is MNHEY, CDR2 SVGAGI, per germline. Trimming took 11 bases from V and 0 from J, leaving 13 bases between them. CDR3 protein: CAARGPNQETQYF. The CDR3 coding sequence is TGTGCCGCCAGGGGACCCAACCAAGAGACCCAGTACTTC.

This clone is judged medium-sized (0.01 to 0.1%). The chain couples TRBV2 to TRBJ2-1; 13 bases fit TRBD2. The J segment lost 9 bases and the V segment lost 5 bases, leaving 4 bases of the junction unmatched. CDR1 SNHLY and CDR2 FYNNEI come from the germline V gene. This CDR3 region has 14 residues. The CDR3 DNA reads as TGTGCCAGCAGTCCTGGGACTAGCGGGACTGAGCAGTTCTTC. Translated: CASSPGTSGTEQFF.

This clone was seen a handful of times. The CDR3 coding sequence is TGTGCCAGCAGCTTAGAAGGGGCTGGGGCCAACGTCCTGACTTTC. Protein product: CASSLEGAGANVLTF. The chain employs TRBV13 and TRBJ2-6, with D tentatively TRBD1 (5 bases). V was clipped by 1 base and J by 2 bases, with 6 bases between them. Germline V lookup: CDR1 PRHDT, CDR2 FYEKMQ (reference sequence). The CDR3 runs 15 residues.

The chain is built from TRBV19 and TRBJ1-5; the D gene is possibly TRBD1 (6 bases). This CDR3 has 16 residues. Per the germline V gene, CDR1 is LNHDA and CDR2 is SQIVND (reference sequence). Deletions cut 6 bases from V and 6 bases from J, with 21 bases between. The CDR3 protein is CASSMTGRGMAQPQHF. The CDR3 DNA is TGTGCCAGTAGCATGACAGGTCGGGGTATGGCTCAGCCCCAGCATTTT.